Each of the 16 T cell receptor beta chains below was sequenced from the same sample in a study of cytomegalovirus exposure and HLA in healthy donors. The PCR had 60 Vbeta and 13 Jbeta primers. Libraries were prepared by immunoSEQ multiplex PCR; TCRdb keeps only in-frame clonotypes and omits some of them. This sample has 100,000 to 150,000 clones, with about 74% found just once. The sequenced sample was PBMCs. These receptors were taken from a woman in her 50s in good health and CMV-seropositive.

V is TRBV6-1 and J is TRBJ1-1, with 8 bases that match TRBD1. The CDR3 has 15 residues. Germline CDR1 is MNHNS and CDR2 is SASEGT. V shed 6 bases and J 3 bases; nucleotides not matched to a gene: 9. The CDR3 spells CASSLQTGGDTEAFF. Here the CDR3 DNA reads TGTGCCAGCAGCCTACAAACAGGGGGGGACACTGAAGCTTTCTTT.

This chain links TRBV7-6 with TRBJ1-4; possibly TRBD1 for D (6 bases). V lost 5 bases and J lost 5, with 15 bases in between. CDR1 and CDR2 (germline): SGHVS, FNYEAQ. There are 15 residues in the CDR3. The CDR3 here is CASSLQGSPNEKLFF. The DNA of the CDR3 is TGTGCCAGCAGCCTTCAGGGGAGCCCAAATGAAAAACTGTTTTTT.

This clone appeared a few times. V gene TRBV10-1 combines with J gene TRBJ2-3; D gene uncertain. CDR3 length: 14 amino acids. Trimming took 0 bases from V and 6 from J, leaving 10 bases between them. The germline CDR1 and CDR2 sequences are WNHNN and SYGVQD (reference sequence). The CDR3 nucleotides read TGCGCCAGCAGTGAGTCGCTGAGGCGGGATACGCAGTATTTT. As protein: CASSESLRRDTQYF.

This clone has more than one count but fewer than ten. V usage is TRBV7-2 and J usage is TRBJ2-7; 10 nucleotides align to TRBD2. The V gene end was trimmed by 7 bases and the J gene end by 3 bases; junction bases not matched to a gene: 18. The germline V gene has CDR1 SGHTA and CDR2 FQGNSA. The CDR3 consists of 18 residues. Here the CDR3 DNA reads TGTGCCAGCACCGAAGGTGTGGGGTTTGCTAGCGGGAGCTACGAGCAGTACTTC. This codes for CASTEGVGFASGSYEQYF.

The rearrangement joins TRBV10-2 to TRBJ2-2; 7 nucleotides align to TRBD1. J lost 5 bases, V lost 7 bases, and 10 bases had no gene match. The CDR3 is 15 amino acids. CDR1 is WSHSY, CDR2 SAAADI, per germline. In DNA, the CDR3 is TGCGCCAGCAACAGGGGCGAAGGATCTACCGGGGAGCTGTTTTTT. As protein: CASNRGEGSTGELFF.

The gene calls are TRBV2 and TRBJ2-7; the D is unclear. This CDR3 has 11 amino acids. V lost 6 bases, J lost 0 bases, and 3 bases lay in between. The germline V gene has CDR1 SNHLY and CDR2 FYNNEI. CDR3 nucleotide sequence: TGTGCCAGCAGCAGCTCCTACGAGCAGTACTTC. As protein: CASSSSYEQYF.

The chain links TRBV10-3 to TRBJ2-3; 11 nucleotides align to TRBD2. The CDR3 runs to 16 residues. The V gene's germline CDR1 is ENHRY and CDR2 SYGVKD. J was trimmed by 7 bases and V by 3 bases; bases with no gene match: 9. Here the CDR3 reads CAISEYLAGGLNTQYF. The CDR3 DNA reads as TGTGCCATCAGTGAATACCTAGCGGGGGGCCTCAATACGCAGTATTTT.

The CDR3 DNA reads TGCGCCAGCAGCCAAGACCGACAGGGGGCTTACGAGCAGTACTTC. Encoded protein: CASSQDRQGAYEQYF. The rearrangement links TRBV4-1 to TRBJ2-7; the match to TRBD1 covers 10 bases. The CDR3 spans 15 residues. The J segment lost 4 bases and the V segment lost 0 bases, leaving 3 bases of the junction unmatched. CDR1 and CDR2 from the germline V gene are MGHRA and YSYEKL.

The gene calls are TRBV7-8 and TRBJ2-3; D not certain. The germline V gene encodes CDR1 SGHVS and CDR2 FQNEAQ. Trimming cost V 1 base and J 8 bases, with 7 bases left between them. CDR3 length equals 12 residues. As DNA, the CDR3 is TGTGCCAGCAGCTTAGACAGTGGTACGCAGTATTTT. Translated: CASSLDSGTQYF.

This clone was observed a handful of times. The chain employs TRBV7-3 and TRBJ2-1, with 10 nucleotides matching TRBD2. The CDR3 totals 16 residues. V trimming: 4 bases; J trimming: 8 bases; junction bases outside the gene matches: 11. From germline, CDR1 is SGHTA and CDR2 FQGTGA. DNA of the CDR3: TGTGCCAGCAGCTCATCCTTAGCGGGGGGACGCGATGAGCAGTTCTTC. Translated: CASSSSLAGGRDEQFF.

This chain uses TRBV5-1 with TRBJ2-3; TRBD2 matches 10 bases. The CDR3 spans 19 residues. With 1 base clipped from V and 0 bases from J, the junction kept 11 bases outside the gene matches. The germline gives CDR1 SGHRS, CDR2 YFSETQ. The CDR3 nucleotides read TGCGCCAGCAGCTTGCAAGGTAGCGGGGGGCGTACTAGCACAGATACGCAGTATTTT. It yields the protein CASSLQGSGGRTSTDTQYF.

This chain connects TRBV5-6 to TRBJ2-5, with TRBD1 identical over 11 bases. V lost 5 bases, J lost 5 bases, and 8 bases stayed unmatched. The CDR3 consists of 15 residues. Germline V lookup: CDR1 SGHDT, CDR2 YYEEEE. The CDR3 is CASSSWTGGGETQYF. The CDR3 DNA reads TGTGCCAGCAGTTCCTGGACAGGGGGCGGGGAGACCCAGTACTTC. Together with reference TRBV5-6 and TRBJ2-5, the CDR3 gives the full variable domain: DAGVTQSPTHLIKTRGQQVTLRCSPKSGHDTVSWYQQALGQGPQFIFQYYEEEERQRGNFPDRFSGHQFPNYSSELNVNALLLGDSALYLCASSSWTGGGETQYFGPGTRLLVL.

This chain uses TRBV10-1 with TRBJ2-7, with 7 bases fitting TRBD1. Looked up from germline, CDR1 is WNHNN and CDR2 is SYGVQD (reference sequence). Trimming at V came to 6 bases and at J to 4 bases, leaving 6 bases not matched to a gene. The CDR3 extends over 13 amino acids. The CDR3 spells CASSRDRLYEQYF. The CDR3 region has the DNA TGCGCCAGCAGCCGGGACAGACTATACGAGCAGTACTTC.

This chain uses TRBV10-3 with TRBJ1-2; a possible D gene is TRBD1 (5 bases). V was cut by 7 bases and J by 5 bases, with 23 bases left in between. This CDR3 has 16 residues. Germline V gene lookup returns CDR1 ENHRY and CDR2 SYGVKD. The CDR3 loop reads CAITAGRESIPYGYTF. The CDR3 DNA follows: TGTGCCATCACCGCGGGACGGGAGTCAATTCCATATGGCTACACCTTC.

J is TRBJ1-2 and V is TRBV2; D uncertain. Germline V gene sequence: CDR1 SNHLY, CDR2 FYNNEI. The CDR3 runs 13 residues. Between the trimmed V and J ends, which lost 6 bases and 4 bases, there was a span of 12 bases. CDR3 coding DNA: TGTGCCAGCAGGGGTCCCCCGGGCTATGGCTACACCTTC. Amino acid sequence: CASRGPPGYGYTF. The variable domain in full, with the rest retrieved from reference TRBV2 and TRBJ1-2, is EPEVTQTPSHQVTQMGQEVILRCVPISNHLYFYWYRQILGQKVEFLVSFYNNEISEKSEIFDDQFSVERPDGSNFTLKIRSTKLEDSAMYFCASRGPPGYGYTFGSGTRLTVV.

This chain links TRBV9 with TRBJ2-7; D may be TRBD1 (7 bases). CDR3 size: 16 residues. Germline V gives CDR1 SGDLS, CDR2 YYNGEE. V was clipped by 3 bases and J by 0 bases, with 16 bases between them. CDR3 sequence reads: CASSARGTDRSYEQYF. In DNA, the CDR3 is TGTGCCAGCAGCGCCCGGGGGACAGATCGCTCCTACGAGCAGTACTTC.